This entry lists 24 T cell receptor beta chains sequenced from one sample in a study of blood T cells in healthy people across ages. Then a second PCR, running about 6 to 11 cycles, was carried out with a sample-barcoded 5' primer and a J-beta primer mix. TCRdb reanalysed the 5' RACE reads using MiXCR and keeps one entry per CDR3 protein. The table lists some 800,000 distinct CDR3 sequences, roughly 44% of them singletons, with roughly a fifth in the top ten. The specimen was blood. The receptors shown here come from a man aged 60-69 years in good health.

V gene TRBV4-1 combines with J gene TRBJ2-3; no clear D. Germline V gene lookup returns CDR1 MGHRA and CDR2 YSYEKL. Trimming shortened V by 4 bases and J by 6 bases, and 14 bases separated the two germline ends. The CDR3 runs to 14 residues. This CDR3 is CASSPDGYKDTQYF. Here the CDR3 DNA reads TGCGCCAGCAGCCCGGACGGGTATAAGGATACGCAGTATTTT.

This chain connects TRBV12-3 or TRBV12-4 to TRBJ2-3; 7 bases match TRBD1. The V segment lost 6 bases and the J segment 6 bases; nucleotides outside the gene matches: 18. CDR3 length equals 17 residues. The CDR3 loop is CASSPRPGTVGVDTQYF. CDR3 nucleotide sequence: TGTGCCAGCAGCCCTAGACCCGGGACAGTGGGAGTCGATACGCAGTATTTT.

The chain employs TRBV20-1 and TRBJ1-2; 9 nucleotides align to TRBD1. The germline CDR1 and CDR2 sequences are DFQATT and SNEGSKA (reference sequence). J was trimmed by 8 bases and V by 6 bases; bases with no gene match: 10. The CDR3 is made up of 13 amino acids. CDR3 nucleotides: TGCAGTGCCAGAAGGGACAGGGCCGGCGGCTACACCTTC. Translated, it gives CSARRDRAGGYTF.

This chain uses TRBV10-2 with TRBJ2-3; the D is unclear. Between the trimmed V and J ends, which lost 7 bases and 3 bases, there was a span of 11 bases. The CDR3 totals 13 residues. Germline V gene lookup returns CDR1 WSHSY and CDR2 SAAADI. The CDR3 reads CASTVRRTDTQYF. For the CDR3, the DNA is TGCGCCAGCACCGTCCGACGGACAGATACGCAGTATTTT.

There are a few counts of this clonotype. This chain joins TRBV20-1 and TRBJ2-5; D ambiguous. The V and J ends lost 5 bases and 4 bases respectively, with 11 bases between them. The CDR3 is 12 residues long. Germline-derived CDR1 and CDR2 are DFQATT and SNEGSKA (reference sequence). The DNA of the CDR3 is TGCAGTGCTCGGCCGGACGGAGAGACCCAGTACTTC. Translation: CSARPDGETQYF.

The rearrangement joins TRBV7-9 to TRBJ2-5; 9 bases map to TRBD2. Germline values: CDR1 SEHNR, CDR2 FQNEAQ (reference sequence). The V and J ends lost 5 bases and 2 bases, in that order; junction bases with no gene match: 12. The CDR3 is 17 amino acids. DNA for the CDR3: TGTGCCAGCAGCCCATATCGGGGGACTAGCCAACAAGAGACCCAGTACTTC. This encodes CASSPYRGTSQQETQYF. Full variable domain (missing parts from reference TRBV7-9 and TRBJ2-5): DTGVSQNPRHKITKRGQNVTFRCDPISEHNRLYWYRQTLGQGPEFLTYFQNEAQLEKSRLLSDRFSAERPKGSFSTLEIQRTEQGDSAMYLCASSPYRGTSQQETQYFGPGTRLLVL.

Concerning this clonotype itself: This may arise from a read error, as a much more abundant clone is one base away. The CDR3, as DNA: TGTGCCCGGAGGACAGGGGGCGGAACAGATACGCAGTATTTT. Its protein product is CARRTGGGTDTQYF. The chain couples TRBV30 to TRBJ2-3; 11 nucleotides agree with TRBD1. The CDR3 is 14 amino acids. CDR1 and CDR2 from the germline V gene are GTSNPN and SVGIG (reference sequence).

The chain couples TRBV20-1 to TRBJ1-4; 7 bases are a match to TRBD1. CDR1 and CDR2 (germline): DFQATT, SNEGSKA (reference sequence). This CDR3 is built from 14 residues. Trimming at V came to 4 bases and at J to 3 bases, leaving 5 bases not matched to a gene. CDR3 sequence: CSATTGTANEKLFF. The CDR3 nucleotides are TGCAGTGCTACCACAGGGACAGCTAATGAAAAACTGTTTTTT.

The gene calls are TRBV20-1 and TRBJ2-5; D gene unclear. The J call may be mistaken, given a closer DNA end match to TRBJ2-7. CDR1 and CDR2 (germline): DFQATT, SNEGSKA (reference sequence). The CDR3 length is 12 residues. The CDR3 protein is CSASTSHHEQYF. DNA of the CDR3: TGCAGTGCTAGTACATCGCACCACGAGCAGTACTTC.

The gene calls are TRBV4-3 and TRBJ2-3; D gene ambiguous. CDR3 length equals 17 residues. V gave up 1 base and J gave up 2 bases, with 16 bases separating them. Germline V gene data show CDR1 as LGHNA and CDR2 as YSLEER. CDR3 bases: TGCGCCAGCAGCCAAGGTTCCGGCAGGCGGTTCACAGATACGCAGTATTTT. Encoded protein: CASSQGSGRRFTDTQYF.

This sequence joins TRBV20-1 and TRBJ2-3; TRBD1 or TRBD2 may be the D gene (6 bases each). V lost 5 bases and J 0 bases, leaving 12 bases between the germline ends. CDR1 is DFQATT, CDR2 SNEGSKA, per germline (reference sequence). This CDR3 comprises 14 residues. The CDR3 loop is CSAEGGPSTDTQYF. The CDR3 bases are TGCAGTGCTGAGGGGGGCCCAAGCACAGATACGCAGTATTTT.

This clonotype was observed a few times. The chain combines TRBV7-2 with TRBJ2-5, with TRBD1 matching over 8 bases. Germline V gene lookup returns CDR1 SGHTA and CDR2 FQGNSA. After removal of 1 base from V and 4 bases from J, the junction contained 5 bases not matched to a gene. This CDR3 region has 15 residues. Written as DNA, the CDR3 is TGTGCCAGCAGCTTAGTGCCAGGGGGCCGAGAGACCCAGTACTTC. It codes for CASSLVPGGRETQYF.

The chain has TRBV10-3 and TRBJ1-1, with D maybe TRBD1 (5 bases). CDR3 size: 13 residues. Germline CDR1 and CDR2: ENHRY and SYGVKD. With 0 bases removed from V and 4 bases from J, the gap between germline ends came to 6 bases. The CDR3 region has the DNA TGTGCCATCAGTGAGTCGACAGTCACTGAAGCTTTCTTT. As protein: CAISESTVTEAFF.

This clonotype showed up just a few times. The chain links TRBV5-1 to TRBJ2-7, with D possibly being TRBD2 (5 bases). The length of the CDR3 is 14 residues. V dropped 6 bases and J dropped 3 bases, with 16 bases sitting between them. CDR1 and CDR2 (germline): SGHRS, YFSETQ. For the CDR3, the DNA is TGCGCCAGCAAGGAGGATGAGCCTTTCTACGAGCAGTACTTC. It encodes CASKEDEPFYEQYF.

CDR3 loop: CASSPRDRDEIGEKLFF. CDR3 nucleotides: TGTGCCAGCAGCCCCAGGGACAGGGATGAGATTGGTGAAAAACTGTTTTTT. V usage is TRBV4-2 and J usage is TRBJ1-4; 9 bases align to TRBD1. Germline V lookup: CDR1 LGHNA, CDR2 YNFKEQ. The CDR3 loop spans 17 amino acids. V trimming: 4 bases; J trimming: 7 bases; junction bases outside the gene matches: 13.

The genes are TRBV10-3 and TRBJ1-6; no reliable D call. Trimming left V 11 bases short and J 8 bases short, with 16 bases between. The CDR3 consists of 13 residues. Germline V gene lookup returns CDR1 ENHRY and CDR2 SYGVKD. In DNA form, the CDR3 reads TGTGCCGTCTCGGCGGAAACAGATTCACCCCTCCACTTT. Translated: CAVSAETDSPLHF.

The V call is TRBV11-3, the J call TRBJ2-7, with D maybe TRBD2 (6 bases). Trimming left V 1 base short and J 1 base short, with 11 bases between. The CDR3 totals 15 residues. Germline CDR1 SGHNT, CDR2 YENEEA. CDR3 sequence reads: CASSLGRALSYEQYF. The DNA of the CDR3 is TGTGCCAGCAGCTTAGGGAGGGCGCTTTCCTACGAGCAGTACTTC.

The chain recombines TRBV12-3 or TRBV12-4 with TRBJ2-7; D assignment may be TRBD1 or TRBD2 (6 bases each). This CDR3 spans 14 amino acids. Deletions cut 8 bases from V and 3 bases from J, with 17 bases between. CDR3 loop: CASADRGAVYEQYF. In nucleotides, the CDR3 is TGTGCCAGCGCCGATAGGGGGGCGGTCTACGAGCAGTACTTC.

A few counts support this clonotype. This rearrangement joins TRBV7-2 to TRBJ1-5; a possible D gene is TRBD1 (5 bases). This CDR3 region has 15 residues. Germline CDR1 is SGHTA and CDR2 is FQGNSA. V gave up 0 bases and J gave up 1 base, with 7 bases separating them. CDR3 nucleotide sequence: TGTGCCAGCAGCTTAGCAGGGGCCAGCAATCAGCCCCAGCATTTT. This gives the protein CASSLAGASNQPQHF.

The rearrangement joins TRBV3-1 to TRBJ1-2; D is possibly TRBD1 (6 bases). Trimming removed 3 bases at V and 7 bases at J, with 12 bases between. This CDR3 is 13 amino acids long. Germline V CDR1 and CDR2: LGHDT, YNNKEL (reference sequence). Here the CDR3 DNA reads TGTGCCAGCAGCCAGGGGACATACCGTGGCTACACCTTC. Translating gives CASSQGTYRGYTF.

The V and J genes are TRBV3-1 and TRBJ2-7, with TRBD1 matching over 9 bases. The CDR3 is 17 amino acids. V was clipped by 5 bases and J by 0 bases; unmatched bases: 11. The germline V gene encodes CDR1 LGHDT and CDR2 YNNKEL (reference sequence). The CDR3, as DNA: TGTGCCAGCAGCGAGTCTGCGGGGACAGGGAGCTCCTACGAGCAGTACTTC. This codes for CASSESAGTGSSYEQYF.

This clonotype came up a few times. The chain employs TRBV20-1 and TRBJ2-7; 8 bases match TRBD1. Per the germline V gene, CDR1 is DFQATT and CDR2 is SNEGSKA (reference sequence). Losses at the gene ends were 6 bases for V and 3 bases for J; bases not matched to a gene: 4. CDR3 size: 12 residues. CDR3 in amino acids: CSAGQGNYEQYF. The DNA of the CDR3 is TGCAGTGCAGGACAGGGAAACTACGAGCAGTACTTC.

This clonotype came up many times. V is TRBV28 and J is TRBJ1-5; D remains ambiguous. The CDR3 is 15 residues long. The V gene's germline CDR1 is MDHEN and CDR2 SYDVKM. V was shortened by 4 bases and J by 1 base, with 11 bases between the two germline ends. The CDR3 DNA sequence: TGTGCCAGCAGTTCCTCCAGTTTAAGCAATCAGCCCCAGCATTTT. This encodes CASSSSSLSNQPQHF.

This chain connects TRBV7-9 to TRBJ2-7; D gene unclear. CDR3 length: 13 amino acids. In germline, CDR1 is SEHNR, CDR2 FQNEAQ (reference sequence). V gave up 4 bases and J gave up 3 bases, with 10 bases separating them. The CDR3 DNA is TGTGCCAGCAGCTATACCCCTGGCTACGAGCAGTACTTC. Its protein product is CASSYTPGYEQYF.